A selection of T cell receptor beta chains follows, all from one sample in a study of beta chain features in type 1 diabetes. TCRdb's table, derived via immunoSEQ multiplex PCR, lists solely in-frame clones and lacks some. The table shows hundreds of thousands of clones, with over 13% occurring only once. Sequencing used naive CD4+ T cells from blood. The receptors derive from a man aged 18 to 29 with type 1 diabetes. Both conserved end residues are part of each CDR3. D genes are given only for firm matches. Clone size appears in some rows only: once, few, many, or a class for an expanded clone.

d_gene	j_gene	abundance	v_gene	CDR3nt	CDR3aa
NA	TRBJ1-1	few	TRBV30	TGTGCCTGGTATAGGGCAGGGGAGAACACTGAAGCTTTCTTT	CAWYRAGENTEAFF
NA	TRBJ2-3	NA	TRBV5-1	TGCGCCAGCAGCCATTCGGTGGAGGATACGCAGTATTTT	CASSHSVEDTQYF
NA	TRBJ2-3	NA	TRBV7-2	TGTGCCAGCAGCTTAGCCGGACCCCTTAGGTTCCGGATCGAAGAGACGCAGTATTTT	CASSLAGPLRFRIEETQYF
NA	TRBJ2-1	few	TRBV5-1	TGCGCCAGCAGCTTGGAAGGCGGGGTCTACAATGAGCAGTTCTTC	CASSLEGGVYNEQFF
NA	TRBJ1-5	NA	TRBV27	TGTGCCAGCAGTGCCGAATCAGGGCTACAGCCCCAGCATTTT	CASSAESGLQPQHF
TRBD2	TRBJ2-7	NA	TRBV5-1	TGCGCCAGCAGCCCCGGGACTAGCGGTCCCTACGAGCAGTACTTC	CASSPGTSGPYEQYF
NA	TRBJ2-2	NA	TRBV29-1	TGCAGCGTGGGCACGAACACCGGGGAGCTGTTTTTT	CSVGTNTGELFF
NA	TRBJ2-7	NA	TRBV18	TGTGCCAGCTCACCATCGGGATTCTACGAGCAGTACTTC	CASSPSGFYEQYF
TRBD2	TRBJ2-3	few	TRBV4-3	TGCGCCAGCAGCCAAGGGACGGCCCTAGCGGGGGGGACAGATACGCAGTATTTT	CASSQGTALAGGTDTQYF
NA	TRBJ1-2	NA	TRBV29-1	TGCAGCATTGAAAGAGGTACACTTAACTATGGCTACACCTTC	CSIERGTLNYGYTF
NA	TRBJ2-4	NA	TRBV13	TGTGCCAGCAGCTCGGGGGACTTCTTAGCCAAAAACATTCAGTACTTC	CASSSGDFLAKNIQYF
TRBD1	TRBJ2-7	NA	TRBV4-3	TGCGCCAGCAGCCCAGGGACAGGGGGACGCGAGCAGTACTTC	CASSPGTGGREQYF
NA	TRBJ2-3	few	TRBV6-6	TGTGCCAGCAGTTACTCGAATAGCTGGCAGGATACGCAGTATTTT	CASSYSNSWQDTQYF
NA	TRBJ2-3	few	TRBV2	TGTGCCAGCAGTGACCGGCGCGCAGATACGCAGTATTTT	CASSDRRADTQYF
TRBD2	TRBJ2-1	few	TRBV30	TGTGCCTGGAGTTCCGCTAGCGGTATGAACAATGAGCAGTTCTTC	CAWSSASGMNNEQFF
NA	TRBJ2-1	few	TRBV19	TGTGCCAGTAGTATCTACAGGGACCACAATGAGCAGTTCTTC	CASSIYRDHNEQFF
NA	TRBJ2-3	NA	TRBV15	TGTGCCACCAGCAGACCGGGACTGAGCACAGATACGCAGTATTTT	CATSRPGLSTDTQYF
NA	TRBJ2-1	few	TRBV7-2	TGTGCCAGCAGCTTAGCTCCCGCCCAAGCGCAGTTCTTC	CASSLAPAQAQFF
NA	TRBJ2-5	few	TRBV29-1	TGCAGCGTTGGTAAAGGGGTGAACCAAGAGACCCAGTACTTC	CSVGKGVNQETQYF
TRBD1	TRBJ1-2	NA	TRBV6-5	TGTGCCAGCAGCACACAGGGGATAGCTAACTATGGCTACACCTTC	CASSTQGIANYGYTF
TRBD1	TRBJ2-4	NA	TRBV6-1	TGTGCCAGCAGTGTCGGGACAGGGGAGGACATTCAGTACTTC	CASSVGTGEDIQYF
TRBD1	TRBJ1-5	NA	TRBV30	TGTGCCTGGGGGACAGGCTATAATCAGCCCCAGCATTTT	CAWGTGYNQPQHF